The clone carrying this TCR beta chain has ten or more counts. Described time point: persistent/refractory GD, antithyroid drugs over 5 years with positive TRAb. Researchers made the TCR library from RNA that was extracted from PBMCs. These data come from a study of regulatory T cells in long-lasting Graves disease. The CDR3 is 14 amino acids. Germline V gene lookup returns CDR1 LGHDT and CDR2 YNNKEL (reference sequence). V lost 0 bases and J 7 bases, leaving 12 bases between the germline ends. iRepertoire HTBI primers and Arm-PCR of CDR3 regions built TCR beta libraries. TCRdb called the multiplex PCR reads again in MiXCR, with one record for every CDR3 protein. The sample yields over 450,000 distinct CDR3 sequences, roughly 21% seen once.

This clonotype was sampled from a female donor with Graves disease. The chain recombines TRBV3-1 with TRBJ1-2; D remains ambiguous. Material: peripheral blood mononuclear cells (PBMCs), obtained when the disease was refractory, from a patient treated with antithyroid drugs. The CDR3 nucleotides read TGTGCCAGCAGCCAAGAAGACGGGTCTAGTGGCTACACCTTC. Translation gives CASSQEDGSSGYTF.